This T cell receptor beta chain was found in a study of OX40 agonist ivuxolimab in advanced cancers. Study details: Prior checkpoint blockade (anti-PD-1, anti-PD-L1 or anti-CTLA-4) was permitted; approximately 44% had it.

Study-wide points: Nonresponders, in some cases, also had low normalized T-cell clonal expansion.

The CDR3 runs to 10 residues. Deletions cut 7 bases from V and 9 bases from J, with 10 bases between. From germline, CDR1 is MNHEY and CDR2 SVGAGI. Clones were read by immunoSEQ multiplex PCR, and TCRdb kept only the in-frame ones, dropping some. The data contain fewer than 45,000 clones, 75% to 85% of them singletons. As concerns this clone: Its target is not known.

The sequenced sample was CD4+ or CD8+ T cells sorted from blood, obtained in a trial of the OX40 agonist ivuxolimab. The genes are TRBV6-5 and TRBJ2-7; D tentatively reads TRBD1 or TRBD2 (5 bases each). This TCR came from an adult with an advanced solid tumor such as melanoma, head and neck, liver or kidney cancer. The DNA for the CDR3 is TGTGCCAGCAACCATGGGGGGCAGTACTTC. Its protein is CASNHGGQYF.